This TCR beta chain was identified during a study of breast tumors, draining lymph nodes, adjacent tissues. Points from the study as a whole: Tumor TCR diversity was below lymph nodes but above nontumor tissue.

At least ten counts were recorded for this clonotype. The target antigen is unknown. TCRdb reprocessed the multiplex PCR reads via MiXCR and lists one record per CDR3 protein. In the table there are about 200,000 distinct CDR3 sequences, 31% of which are singletons. This CDR3 is 14 amino acids long. The germline V gene has CDR1 DFQATT and CDR2 SNEGSKA (reference sequence). V was pared by 6 bases and J by 3 bases, with 16 bases between. The lymph nodes were axillary draining lymph nodes from breast cancer patients. Sequenced input: axillary lymph node tissue. J is TRBJ2-3 and V is TRBV20-1; D may be TRBD2 (7 bases). The sequence came from a female donor with breast cancer. Some clones in this sample may be carry-over from other donors' samples. The CDR3 DNA reads TGCAGTGCAAGGGGAGGGGGGGCGACAGATACGCAGTATTTT. It specifies CSARGGGATDTQYF.